These T cell receptor beta chains were read from a single sample in a study of T cell changes during pregnancy in multiple sclerosis. Using immunoSEQ multiplex PCR, the repertoire was profiled, and TCRdb retains in-frame clones only, with some absent. The repertoire holds just over 90,000 clones, with 90% to 95% as singletons. The material was peripheral blood, obtained after pregnancy. These receptors were taken from a female donor in good health, enrolled as a control in a pregnancy study. Each CDR3 is given with its conserved first and last residue. The order of the fields is J gene, V gene, CDR3 protein.

j_call: TRBJ1-1
v_call: TRBV7-9
cdr3_aa: CASSPLATEAFF

j_call: TRBJ2-3
v_call: TRBV2
cdr3_aa: CASSLTGSGTQYF

j_call: TRBJ2-3
v_call: TRBV7-2
cdr3_aa: CASSGGLAGGLYSTDTQYF

j_call: TRBJ2-4
v_call: TRBV19
cdr3_aa: CASSKRTGELAKNIQYF

j_call: TRBJ2-3
v_call: TRBV6-5
cdr3_aa: CASSLTGSTDTQYF

j_call: TRBJ2-5
v_call: TRBV7-2
cdr3_aa: CASSLRGNSPETQYF

j_call: TRBJ1-2
v_call: TRBV6-6
cdr3_aa: CASSYSGGATYGYTF

j_call: TRBJ2-7
v_call: TRBV19
cdr3_aa: CASSSVSGRPTEQYF

j_call: TRBJ1-2
v_call: TRBV6-5
cdr3_aa: CASSYSSPLANYGYTF

j_call: TRBJ2-7
v_call: TRBV18
cdr3_aa: CASSSSGGSSYEQYF

j_call: TRBJ1-2
v_call: TRBV5-4
cdr3_aa: CASRPWTGKGYTF

j_call: TRBJ2-1
v_call: TRBV6-5
cdr3_aa: CASSVLAGPYNEQFF

j_call: TRBJ1-4
v_call: TRBV19
cdr3_aa: CASTIQGRNEKLFF

j_call: TRBJ1-5
v_call: TRBV14
cdr3_aa: CASSPGVNQPQHF

j_call: TRBJ1-1
v_call: TRBV7-2
cdr3_aa: CASSLYQGGAFF

j_call: TRBJ1-2
v_call: TRBV7-9
cdr3_aa: CASSLSSTYGYTF

j_call: TRBJ1-5
v_call: TRBV6-1
cdr3_aa: CASSDYGYSNQPQHF